This is a list of T cell receptor beta chains from one sample in a study of cytotoxic CD8 clonotypes in ibrutinib-treated CLL. TCRdb's copy holds only in-frame clones and misses some; the assay was immunoSEQ multiplex PCR. The sample records hundreds of thousands of clones, 80% being singletons. Sequenced material: PBMCs, taken before ibrutinib treatment. All receptors derive from a human donor with chronic lymphocytic leukemia. The CDR3 runs from the conserved cysteine through the conserved F or W. D genes are given only for firm matches. Not every row has a clone size; where given, it reads once, few, many or a size class.

D,J,size,V,DNA,CDR3
TRBD2,TRBJ2-7,-,TRBV7-2,TGTGCCAGCAGCCAACGGGGAGCGGGAGCATGGTGGGAGCAGTACTTC,CASSQRGAGAWWEQYF
TRBD1,TRBJ1-2,-,TRBV6-1,TGTGCCAGCAGTGGCGGCAGGGGGAGTAACTATGGCTACACCTTC,CASSGGRGSNYGYTF
-,TRBJ1-1,-,TRBV11-2,TGTGCCAGCAGCTTATCTGCAGGGATCTCCACTGAAGCTTTCTTT,CASSLSAGISTEAFF
TRBD1,TRBJ1-2,-,TRBV15,TGTGCCACCAGCAGCGCAGGGGGCTATGGCTACACCTTC,CATSSAGGYGYTF
-,TRBJ1-3,-,TRBV10-3,TGTGCCATCAGTGGTAAGCAGGGGCAGCTCTCTGGAAACACCATATATTTT,CAISGKQGQLSGNTIYF
-,TRBJ1-2,-,TRBV30,TGTGCCTGGAGTGTATTCCCTGTGGGGTACTATGGCTACACCTTC,CAWSVFPVGYYGYTF
-,TRBJ2-7,-,TRBV5-1,TGCGCCAGCAGCCCCGGTAGGGGACCCATTTCAAGCTCCTACGAGCAGTACTTC,CASSPGRGPISSSYEQYF
-,TRBJ2-1,-,TRBV14,TGTGCCAGCAGCCACACCACCGCCGAATCGCTTAACGGTGAGCAGTTCTTC,CASSHTTAESLNGEQFF
-,TRBJ2-5,-,TRBV19,TGTGCCAGTAGTATAGGTAAAGACCAGTACTTC,CASSIGKDQYF
TRBD1,TRBJ1-1,-,TRBV6-5,TGTGCCAGCAGTAATTCAGGGGGCCAGACTGAAGCTTTCTTT,CASSNSGGQTEAFF
-,TRBJ2-2,-,TRBV5-6,TGTGCCAGCAGCTTTCAGAACACCGGGGAGCTGTTTTTT,CASSFQNTGELFF
-,TRBJ2-7,-,TRBV27,-,CASSFLAGAIGEQYF
TRBD1,TRBJ2-2,once,TRBV7-3,TGTGCCAGCAGCCCAGGACAGGGGGCTTATGCCGGGGAGCTGTTTTTT,CASSPGQGAYAGELFF
-,TRBJ2-4,few,TRBV6-4,TGTGCCAGCAGTGACACCTTGGGCAGGGCTACCTTC,CASSDTLGRATF
-,TRBJ2-2,-,TRBV10-3,TGTGCCATCATATCGGGACTTAACACCGGGGAGCTGTTTTTT,CAIISGLNTGELFF
TRBD2,TRBJ2-3,few,TRBV11-1,TGTGCCAGCAGCATCCAGACTAGCGGGAGTTGGGATACGCAGTATTTT,CASSIQTSGSWDTQYF
TRBD1,TRBJ1-4,-,TRBV25-1,TGTGCCAGCAGTGAACACCGGGGAGGGACAGAGAATGAAAAACTGTTTTTT,CASSEHRGGTENEKLFF
-,TRBJ1-5,-,TRBV7-8,TGTGCCAGCAGCGAGCAGCAGCAGCCCCAGCATTTT,CASSEQQQPQHF
-,TRBJ1-1,-,TRBV6-1,TGTGCCAGCAGTAAACACCTGGGGGACACTGAAGCTTTCTTT,CASSKHLGDTEAFF
-,TRBJ2-1,few,TRBV7-2,TGTGCCAGCAGCTTAGACGCGGGCGATAAGCAGTTCTTC,CASSLDAGDKQFF
TRBD1,TRBJ2-1,-,TRBV10-2,TGCGCCAGCAGTTCTCCGGGACAGGGACACAATGAGCAGTTCTTC,CASSSPGQGHNEQFF
TRBD2,TRBJ2-1,-,TRBV30,TGTGCCTGGAGATGGCGGGAGTCATACAATGAGCAGTTCTTC,CAWRWRESYNEQFF
-,TRBJ1-3,few,TRBV7-2,TGTGCCAGCAGCTTAGAAACGGGCTCTGGAAACACCATATATTTT,CASSLETGSGNTIYF
-,TRBJ2-3,-,TRBV5-1,TGCGCCAGCAGCTTGGAAGACTCAGTGTCAGATACGCAGTATTTT,CASSLEDSVSDTQYF
-,TRBJ2-7,-,TRBV6-6,TGTGCCAGCAAAGGTTTTCGTCCCGAGCAGTACTTC,CASKGFRPEQYF
-,TRBJ2-1,-,TRBV29-1,TGCAGCGTGACGGTCTACAATGAGCAGTTCTTC,CSVTVYNEQFF
TRBD2,TRBJ2-5,-,TRBV4-3,TGCGCCAGCAGCCCCGCGGCCTCTAGCGGGGTAGAGACCCAGTACTTC,CASSPAASSGVETQYF
TRBD2,TRBJ2-5,-,TRBV28,TGTGCCAGCAGTTTATCCCGAGCGGGAGAAGAGACCCAGTACTTC,CASSLSRAGEETQYF
TRBD1,TRBJ2-2,-,TRBV27,TGTGCCAGCAGTTCCTGGGACAGCGCTAACTCGAACACCGGGGAGCTGTTTTTT,CASSSWDSANSNTGELFF
-,TRBJ2-6,-,TRBV9,TGTGCCAGCAGCTCCCACCTCTCCGTGGGGGCTGGGGCCAACGTCCTGACTTTC,CASSSHLSVGAGANVLTF
-,TRBJ2-3,-,TRBV25-1,TGTGCCAGCAGTGTTTCGACAGGCGGGGCAGATACGCAGTATTTT,CASSVSTGGADTQYF
-,TRBJ1-2,-,TRBV5-6,TGTGCCAGCAGTTTAGTACACAACTATGGCTACACCTTC,CASSLVHNYGYTF
TRBD2,TRBJ2-3,-,TRBV7-3,TGTGCCAGCAGTCCTCAGGGACTAGCGGGAACGAGCACAGATACGCAGTATTTT,CASSPQGLAGTSTDTQYF
-,TRBJ1-2,-,TRBV30,TGTGCCTGGAGAAATAGGGCCGAGGCCTATGGCTACACCTTC,CAWRNRAEAYGYTF
TRBD2,TRBJ2-3,-,TRBV7-2,TGTGCCAGCAGCCCCCGTCGGGCAGCGGGAGTTGGCGATACGCAGTATTTT,CASSPRRAAGVGDTQYF
-,TRBJ1-5,-,TRBV15,TGTGCCACCAGCAGAGAAGCTTCGGAGCCCCAGCATTTT,CATSREASEPQHF
-,TRBJ2-2,-,TRBV7-8,TGTGCCAGCAGCTCCCGTACAGGGAACACCGGGGAGCTGTTTTTT,CASSSRTGNTGELFF
-,TRBJ2-5,-,TRBV6-5,TGTGCCAGCAGCCCAAGCATGGAGACCCAGTACTTC,CASSPSMETQYF
-,TRBJ1-2,-,TRBV28,TGTGCCAGCAGGGGAACTAATGGCTACACCTTC,CASRGTNGYTF
-,TRBJ1-5,few,TRBV4-3,TGCGCCAGCAGCCAAGAAACTCTGACAGTAGATCAGCCCCAGCATTTT,CASSQETLTVDQPQHF
-,TRBJ2-5,-,TRBV5-8,TGTGCCAGCAGCTTGTCGGTGGGGTACTACCAAGAGACCCAGTACTTC,CASSLSVGYYQETQYF
-,TRBJ1-3,-,TRBV2,TGTGCCAGCAGTGAGTTTCGGGGAAACACCATATATTTT,CASSEFRGNTIYF
-,TRBJ1-2,-,TRBV7-8,TGTGCCAGCAGCCGGGACCCAACCTATGGCTACACCTTC,CASSRDPTYGYTF
-,TRBJ1-5,-,TRBV28,TGTGCCAGCAAGGGTGGGGTTTTATGGAATCAGCCCCAGCATTTT,CASKGGVLWNQPQHF
-,TRBJ2-7,-,TRBV11-3,TGTGCCAGCAGCTTCCCCGACAGGCCACACGAGCAGTACTTC,CASSFPDRPHEQYF
-,TRBJ2-2,-,TRBV5-1,TGCGCCAGCAGCTTGCAAGGGGGGAGTACCGGGGAGCTGTTTTTT,CASSLQGGSTGELFF
-,TRBJ2-5,-,TRBV4-3,TGCGCCAGCAGCCAAGATGACATCGGAGGGATCGTGAGAGAGACCCAGTACTTC,CASSQDDIGGIVRETQYF
TRBD1,TRBJ1-2,few,TRBV5-6,TGTGCCAGCAGCTTCGACAGGGATAGCTACACCTTC,CASSFDRDSYTF
TRBD2,TRBJ2-1,-,TRBV6-1,TGTGCCAGCAGTGGACTAGCGGGAAGTACGAAGGAGCAGTTCTTC,CASSGLAGSTKEQFF
-,TRBJ2-5,once,TRBV11-2,TGTGCCAGCAGCTTAGATCCAGGACTTCAAGAGACCCAGTACTTC,CASSLDPGLQETQYF
TRBD2,TRBJ2-7,-,TRBV28,TGTGCCAGCAGCTGGGGGAGGGGCGAGCAGTACTTC,CASSWGRGEQYF
TRBD2,TRBJ2-3,-,TRBV5-4,TGTGCCAGCAGTTTGGACTATAGCGGGAGGAGCACAGATACGCAGTATTTT,CASSLDYSGRSTDTQYF
TRBD2,TRBJ2-3,-,TRBV15,TGTGCCACCAGCGGGCGGCGCGGGAGCGCAGATACGCAGTATTTT,CATSGRRGSADTQYF
-,TRBJ2-7,-,TRBV30,TGTGCCTGGAGTGTACAGACCTACGAGCAGTACTTC,CAWSVQTYEQYF
-,TRBJ1-1,-,TRBV6-6,TGTGCCAGCAGGGGGCACACTGAAGCTTTCTTT,CASRGHTEAFF
TRBD2,TRBJ2-2,-,TRBV7-8,TGTGCCAGCAGCCCCATTGGCGGGGGAATCACCGGGGAGCTGTTTTTT,CASSPIGGGITGELFF
-,TRBJ1-1,-,TRBV5-4,TGTGCCAGCAGCTCAAAGGGGCAGGGGAGGCCTGAAGCTTTCTTT,CASSSKGQGRPEAFF
-,TRBJ2-3,few,TRBV27,TGTGCCAGCAGGATCAAGACTACACAGCTTACGCAGTATTTT,CASRIKTTQLTQYF
-,TRBJ2-7,-,TRBV29-1,TGCAGCGTTGTACAGGGAAGCTCCTACGAGCAGTACTTC,CSVVQGSSYEQYF